The rows below give T cell receptor beta chains drawn from one sample of a study of beta chain features in type 1 diabetes. Profiling relied on immunoSEQ multiplex PCR, and the TCRdb table lists in-frame clones only, not all of them. The table includes about 900,000 clones, 15% to 20% detected once. Sequences were obtained from naive CD4+ T cells from blood. The receptor set was obtained from a woman aged 18-29 years in good health. Each CDR3 is given with its conserved first and last residue. Rows may omit the clone size; those that give it use once, few, many or a size class.

V	size	J	CDR3
TRBV7-2	.	TRBJ1-2	CASSLVPEDNGYTF
TRBV7-9	.	TRBJ1-4	CASSLGQGTNEKLFF
TRBV18	many	TRBJ2-1	CASSPESRAYNEQFF
TRBV5-1	.	TRBJ2-3	CASSLAYAKVGTDTQYF
TRBV11-2	.	TRBJ1-2	CASSYIQGHANYGYTF
TRBV2	.	TRBJ2-2	CASSGGTGELFF
TRBV19	.	TRBJ1-1	CASSGGGTVRTEAFF
TRBV6-6	few	TRBJ2-7	CASMGYGHEQYF
TRBV2	.	TRBJ2-1	CASSLGTGSEQFF
TRBV9	few	TRBJ2-2	CATQRGLEYTGELFF
TRBV11-2	few	TRBJ2-1	CASRTTGGGDEQFF
TRBV20-1	.	TRBJ2-3	CSATTINTQYF
TRBV6-5	few	TRBJ2-1	CASSYSASGRQEQFF
TRBV5-8	few	TRBJ1-4	CASSRAEGNEKLFF
TRBV6-6	few	TRBJ1-1	CASSYRTGNTEAFF
TRBV4-1	.	TRBJ2-5	CASSQFYPGQGIGENQYF
TRBV18	few	TRBJ2-4	CASSPPKPLLAKNIQYF
TRBV7-9	few	TRBJ1-4	CASTGDSFGTGVTVALFF
TRBV7-9	.	TRBJ1-1	CASSLAGLMNTEAFF
TRBV7-8	.	TRBJ2-5	CASSRGQNQETQYF